The 16 T cell receptor beta chains reported below all come from one sample, sequenced in a study of spatial heterogeneity in lung cancer. Study observations and caveats: Counts of expanded intratumoral alpha and beta TCRs tracked tumor mutation counts.

Time point defined: sample taken at primary tumor resection. What these receptors recognize is not known. One entry per CDR3 protein, called by TCRdb with MiXCR from the 5' RACE reads. Among 9,100 or so distinct CDR3 sequences listed, approximately 50% were seen once. The sample here was lung tumor tissue, taken at surgery. These TCRs come from a female donor with early-stage non-small cell lung cancer.

Details on this clonotype: This beta chain is off target for a library built for alpha chains, so its abundance means little. CDR3 region: CSAEGVNYEQYF. The CDR3 nucleotides are TGCAGTGCGGAGGGGGTCAACTACGAGCAGTACTTC. The chain is built from TRBV20-1 and TRBJ2-7, with D possibly being TRBD1 or TRBD2 (6 bases each). The V end lost 6 bases, the J end lost 3 bases, and 12 bases lay between the germline ends. This CDR3 has 12 residues. Germline-derived CDR1 and CDR2 are DFQATT and SNEGSKA (reference sequence).

Note on this clonotype: This beta chain is off target for a library built for alpha chains, so its abundance means little. The chain couples TRBV4-1 to TRBJ2-6; a possible D gene is TRBD1 (6 bases). Germline CDR1 and CDR2: MGHRA and YSYEKL. The CDR3 runs to 17 residues. Trimming removed 3 bases from V and 0 bases from J, with 12 bases in between. The CDR3 is CASSHPGQTSGANVLTF. Here the CDR3 DNA reads TGCGCCAGCAGCCACCCCGGACAGACCTCTGGGGCCAACGTCCTGACTTTC.

A word on this clonotype: Little can be read into the size of this beta chain, an off-target read in a library designed for alpha chains. V is TRBV29-1 and J is TRBJ2-5, with 8 bases identical to TRBD1. This CDR3 comprises 15 residues. Trimming cost V 0 bases and J 9 bases; bases outside gene matches: 12. Germline V gives CDR1 SQVTM, CDR2 ANQGSEA. The CDR3 DNA reads as TGCAGCGTTGAAGATCCGGGACAGGAATTAATGGCCCAGTACTTC. The encoded protein is CSVEDPGQELMAQYF.

This clonotype showed up just a few times. With the library built for alpha chains, this beta chain is off target and its frequency is not meaningful. The DNA of the CDR3 is TGTGCCAGCAGCCCCCCTTCTAGCGGGGGGTCCCCCGGGGAGCTGTTTTTT. It translates to CASSPPSSGGSPGELFF. V and J are TRBV6-6 and TRBJ2-2; 11 nucleotides align to TRBD2. In germline, CDR1 is MNHNY, CDR2 SVGAGI (reference sequence). The CDR3 contains 17 residues. J gave up 6 bases and V 6 bases, and 12 bases lay outside the gene matches.

This clonotype was observed a handful of times. Because the library targeted alpha chains, this beta chain is an off-target read whose size means little. The rearrangement joins TRBV20-1 to TRBJ2-1; D uncertain. In germline, CDR1 is DFQATT, CDR2 SNEGSKA (reference sequence). Trimming took 3 bases from V and 6 from J, leaving 6 bases between them. The CDR3 loop spans 11 amino acids. CDR3 DNA sequence: TGCAGTGCTAGGGGTCCCAATGAGCAGTTCTTC. Amino acids: CSARGPNEQFF.

Comment on this clonotype: For a library built for alpha chains, this beta chain is a stray read; little rests on its size. The chain is built from TRBV2 and TRBJ2-7, with a weak D call TRBD2 (7 bases). The CDR3 totals 16 residues. Germline loops: CDR1 SNHLY, CDR2 FYNNEI. CDR3 bases: TGTGCTATACAAGGGTCGACTAGCTGGGGGCAGGGCGAGCAGTACTTC. Translating it yields CAIQGSTSWGQGEQYF.

In regard to this clonotype: This beta chain represents an off-target read in a library built for alpha chains; its size is of limited meaning. The chain employs TRBV20-1 and TRBJ1-5; D is unresolved. Germline V gene lookup returns CDR1 DFQATT and CDR2 SNEGSKA (reference sequence). This CDR3 comprises 16 residues. V shed 3 bases and J shed 0 bases, with 15 bases lying between them. The CDR3 DNA follows: TGCAGTGCTAGGGTACCGGGTCGGGGTAGCAATCAGCCCCAGCATTTT. This encodes CSARVPGRGSNQPQHF.

Concerning this clonotype: Because the library targeted alpha chains, this beta chain is an off-target read whose size means little. The CDR3 is CASSTRGSYGYTF. The CDR3 DNA follows: TGTGCCAGCAGTACCAGGGGGAGCTATGGCTACACCTTC. This chain uses TRBV6-6 with TRBJ1-2; 7 positions match TRBD1. The CDR3 is made up of 13 amino acids. Germline V gene lookup returns CDR1 MNHNY and CDR2 SVGAGI (reference sequence). Trimming cost V 5 bases and J 4 bases; bases outside gene matches: 4.

On this clonotype itself: This beta chain turned up in a library designed for alpha chains; as an off-target read, its abundance says little. The rearrangement links TRBV2 to TRBJ2-2; possible D gene TRBD2, 6 bases. V was pared by 8 bases and J by 0 bases, with 13 bases between. The germline V gene has CDR1 SNHLY and CDR2 FYNNEI. This CDR3 has 15 amino acids. CDR3 residues: CASRRRDTNTGELFF. The CDR3, as DNA: TGTGCCAGCCGCCGGAGGGATACGAACACCGGGGAGCTGTTTTTT.

Comment on this clonotype: Since it is a stray read in a library aimed at alpha chains, this beta chain has a size that is not meaningful. J is TRBJ1-1 and V is TRBV29-1; D possibly corresponds to TRBD1 (5 bases). This CDR3 spans 12 amino acids. Germline CDR1 reads SQVTM; CDR2 reads ANQGSEA. V was trimmed by 5 bases and J by 4 bases, leaving 11 bases between them. The CDR3 coding sequence is TGCAGCGTTATGTACGGGGGCACTGAAGCTTTCTTT. Its translation: CSVMYGGTEAFF.

Of note for this clonotype: As an off-target read in a library built for alpha chains, this beta chain has a frequency of little significance. The chain carries TRBV7-6 and TRBJ2-1; D perhaps matches TRBD2 (6 bases). The germline V gene encodes CDR1 SGHVS and CDR2 FNYEAQ. The CDR3 has 12 residues. V was clipped by 3 bases and J by 10 bases, with 10 bases between them. The CDR3 DNA sequence: TGTGCCAGCAGCTTGGAGGGCTACGAGCAGTTCTTC. Its protein product is CASSLEGYEQFF.

A remark on this clonotype: Being off target in a library aimed at alpha chains, this beta chain has a size of little meaning. J is TRBJ2-2 and V is TRBV29-1; D gene uncertain. This CDR3 comprises 11 residues. CDR1 is SQVTM and CDR2 is ANQGSEA in the germline V gene. V was clipped by 5 bases and J by 6 bases, with 7 bases between them. CDR3 nucleotides: TGCAGCGTTTCGTGGTCCGGGGAGCTGTTTTTT. It translates to CSVSWSGELFF.

This clonotype is categorized as medium-sized. A library prepared for alpha chains yielded this beta chain as an off-target read; its size is of little meaning. This chain uses TRBV7-2 with TRBJ2-1; the D gene is possibly TRBD2 (6 bases). Deletions cut 0 bases from V and 12 bases from J, with 18 bases between. The CDR3 covers 15 residues. Germline V lookup: CDR1 SGHTA, CDR2 FQGNSA. The CDR3 spells CASSLARDRAGSQFF. In DNA, the CDR3 is TGTGCCAGCAGCTTAGCGCGGGACCGTGCGGGGTCGCAGTTCTTC.

Points on this clonotype: This beta chain is an unintended read in a library built for alpha chains; its size means little. The chain uses TRBV28 and TRBJ2-7; the D gene is possibly TRBD1 (6 bases). This CDR3 has 14 residues. The V gene lost 3 bases and the J gene lost 2 bases, with 11 bases spanning the gap. Germline V CDR1 and CDR2: MDHEN, SYDVKM. DNA for the CDR3: TGTGCCAGCAGTTTGTGGGGGCCAACCTACGAGCAGTACTTC. Amino acids: CASSLWGPTYEQYF.

Of note for this clonotype: Found in a library prepared for alpha chains, this beta chain is an off-target read, and its abundance has little meaning. V usage is TRBV7-9 and J usage is TRBJ2-5; possible D gene TRBD1, 6 bases. This CDR3 is built from 14 residues. Per the germline V gene, CDR1 is SEHNR and CDR2 is FQNEAQ (reference sequence). Trimming cost V 5 bases and J 5 bases, with 15 bases left between them. DNA for the CDR3: TGTGCCAGCAGCCCTACAGGGATCGGGGAGACCCAGTACTTC. It encodes CASSPTGIGETQYF.

A remark on this clonotype: This beta chain is a stray sequence in a library constructed for alpha chains; its clone size is not meaningful. This chain uses TRBV20-1 with TRBJ1-6; no reliable D call. Germline values: CDR1 DFQATT, CDR2 SNEGSKA (reference sequence). The CDR3 is made up of 12 amino acids. Trimming pared 3 bases from V and 9 bases from J, leaving 9 bases between. The CDR3 coding sequence is TGCAGTGCTAGGCTGGCCGGTTCACCCCTCCACTTT. Translation gives CSARLAGSPLHF.